These T cell receptor beta chains were read from a single sample in a study of T cell responses to AZD1222 COVID-19 vaccine. Here immunoSEQ multiplex PCR was the method, and the copy in TCRdb shows in-frame clones only, minus some. The sample contains over 130,000 clones, about 91% of which appear only once. The sequencing here drew on peripheral blood, taken 28 days after the second AZD1222 dose. The receptors were sampled from an adult who received the AZD1222 COVID-19 vaccine. Both conserved end residues are part of each CDR3. The D gene is left open where the match is weak.

d_call j_call v_call cdr3_nt cdr3_aa
TRBD1 TRBJ1-2 TRBV24-1 TGTGCCACCAGTGAGTGGACAGGGGATAACTATGGCTACACCTTC CATSEWTGDNYGYTF
- TRBJ1-1 TRBV15 TGTGCCACCAGCAGAGAAGGGGGATGGAACACTGAAGCTTTCTTT CATSREGGWNTEAFF
TRBD2 TRBJ2-1 TRBV19 TGTGCCAGTAGCCCCGGGGGGGACACCCCGATCTTC CASSPGGDTPIF
TRBD1 TRBJ2-1 TRBV2 TGTGCCAGCAGTTTCGACAGGGGATCCTACAATGAGCAGTTCTTC CASSFDRGSYNEQFF
- TRBJ1-4 TRBV2 TGTGCCAGCAGTGAAAGGGCAGGGTCTAATGAAAAACTGTTTTTT CASSERAGSNEKLFF
TRBD1 TRBJ1-1 TRBV4-1 TGCGCCAGCAGCCGGGGGGGACAGTTGAACACTGAAGCTTTCTTT CASSRGGQLNTEAFF
- TRBJ1-5 TRBV7-2 TGTGCCAGCAGCTTGACAGATAGCAATCAGCCCCAGCATTTT CASSLTDSNQPQHF
TRBD1 TRBJ1-2 TRBV6-6 TGTGCCAGCAGACAGGGGACCACCTCAATCTATGGCTACACCTTC CASRQGTTSIYGYTF
- TRBJ2-7 TRBV5-1 TGCGCCAGCAGCTTGTCGCAGGGGAACTCCTACGAGCAGTACTTC CASSLSQGNSYEQYF
- TRBJ1-2 TRBV21-1 TGTGCCAGCAGGTTAGAACAAGAAGAGGGTAACTATGGCTACACCTTC CASRLEQEEGNYGYTF
- TRBJ2-3 TRBV27 TGTGCCAGCAGTAGGACAGCTGCCTGGACAGATACGCAGTATTTT CASSRTAAWTDTQYF
- TRBJ1-2 TRBV30 TGTGCCTGGAGTACCCCGACGAGAGGCTATGGCTACACCTTC CAWSTPTRGYGYTF